This T cell receptor beta chain emerged from a study of neurological immune-mediated disorders. In its sample, this clonotype was seen many times. With 10-nucleotide random UMIs, 5'RACE was used to make the cDNA. TCRdb used MiXCR to reprocess the 5' RACE reads, holding one entry per CDR3 protein. The repertoire holds some 30,000 distinct CDR3 sequences, with 20% to 25% as singletons. This CDR3 has 14 residues. The trim removed 5 bases at V and 7 bases at J, leaving 6 bases unmatched. The germline V gene encodes CDR1 SGHRS and CDR2 YFSETQ. The receptor was isolated from a man between 50 and 59 years old with HTLV-1-associated myelopathy (HAM/TSP). The material sequenced was CD4+ T cells from blood. The chain carries TRBV5-1 and TRBJ2-1; 10 bases fit TRBD2. CDR3 DNA: TGCGCCAGCAGAGCACTAGCGGGACTAAATGAGCAGTTCTTC. It translates to CASRALAGLNEQFF.